This TCR beta chain was profiled in a study of post-analysis software for immune sequencing data (dated by TCRdb to 2014 to 2015). About the full investigation: The recorded disease courses included relapsing-remitting, secondary progressive and progressive-relapsing multiple sclerosis, and some patients had no subtype annotation. The patient repertoires were set against eleven to twelve previously published healthy control repertoires from donors whose ages ranged from roughly 6 to 27 years. A subset of samples was prepared in parallel using single-end sample barcoding, then pooled and co-amplified after Illumina adapter ligation.

To demonstrate the VDJtools post-analysis software, the study profiled TCR beta repertoires from the peripheral blood of about 13 young patients with multiple sclerosis. The multiple sclerosis patients were children and adolescents between about 6 and 16 years of age. Remarks on this clonotype: Its antigen is still unknown. Per-nucleotide qualities are absent, and no much larger clonotype sits a single base away.

The library was produced with PCR. Sequencing was performed on an Illumina HiSeq 2500. To reduce PCR and sequencing biases, unique molecular identifiers were incorporated into the TCR beta cDNA libraries. Every 1 to 10 million input T cells yielded some 500,000 cDNA molecules, meaning each molecule approximated one T cell. The patient libraries were prepared and sequenced using the same protocol as the earlier healthy control dataset. Within a given batch, samples were prepared together, multiplexed and sequenced on the same HiSeq lane. From the authors' description of their analysis: Raw barcoded reads were processed with MIGEC, and single-read molecular identifier groups were discarded before consensus assembly and CDR3 extraction. Clonotype tables were post-analysed with VDJtools, and diversity was normalized by down-sampling all datasets to the smallest sample size. To correct batch-related cross-sample contamination, repertoire overlap clustering matched CDR3 amino acid sequences but not nucleotide sequences. The raw public data were reprocessed by TCRdb itself: fastp quality trimming at Q25, MiXCR clonotype calling, in-frame beta chains only. Each CDR3 protein appears once, grouped with its most common genes and DNA. TCRdb, not the authors, supplied the V and J calls. The sample yields some 690,000 distinct CDR3 sequences; around 60% were counted once. The top ten clonotypes cover approximately 10% of the sample.

The CDR3, cysteine through phenylalanine, is 13 amino acids long. Solely the CDR3 DNA is kept, with 39 bases framed from the first base. Trimming at the junction amounts to 5 bases on V and 8 bases on J, and the germline ends lie 15 bases apart. In the germline V gene (reference sequence), CDR1 corresponds to SEHNR and CDR2 to FQNEAQ. General study outcomes and caveats: Direct clustering with F measure revealed strong co-clustering of samples prepared in the same batch, which led to a batch-effect correction. Patients showed significantly higher frequencies than controls for several TRBV segments, among them TRBV5-6, TRBV5-1 and TRBV20-1. The multiple sclerosis patient group was slightly younger than the control group. Compared with controls, multiple sclerosis patients had significantly lower normalized Chao1 diversity, a finding suggesting substantial peripheral T-cell clonal expansion.

The rearranged segments are TRBV7-9 and TRBJ1-2, and the D gene may be TRBD1, 5 bases matching. The sample comprised blood. This TCR was recovered from a girl aged 2-15 years with multiple sclerosis. The CDR3 sequence is CASSPMGTYGYTF. At the DNA level, the sequence is TGTGCCAGCAGCCCCATGGGGACGTACGGCTACACCTTC.